The entry below describes one T cell receptor (beta chain). The antigen is not known. The data stem from a study of blood T cells in healthy people across ages. Study observations and caveats: Estimates drawn from one million T cells were deemed to understate diversity.

The use of a sample-barcoded 5' primer and a J-beta primer mix characterized a second PCR of about 7 to 12 cycles. TCRdb reanalysed the 5' RACE reads using MiXCR and keeps one entry per CDR3 protein. The profile shows over a million distinct CDR3 sequences, roughly 43% of them singletons. The CDR3 runs 13 residues. Germline loops: CDR1 GTSNPN, CDR2 SVGIG (reference sequence). The ends were cut back, 2 bases at V and 7 bases at J, with 9 bases in the middle. The clonotype comes from a woman under 30 in good health. The V and J genes are TRBV30 and TRBJ1-6, with a weak D call TRBD1 (5 bases). Sequences were obtained from blood. For the CDR3, the DNA is TGTGCCTGGAGTTGGGACGGGAATTCACCCCTCCACTTT. This sequence encodes CAWSWDGNSPLHF.